The clone carrying this T cell receptor (beta chain) appeared a single time. The study ran its PCR with 60 Vbeta and 13 Jbeta primers. TCRdb's copy holds only in-frame clones and misses some; the assay was immunoSEQ multiplex PCR. The table lists about 220,000 clones, over 80% of them singletons. V was pared by 4 bases and J by 2 bases, with 2 bases of the junction left unmatched. This CDR3 is built from 14 residues. Germline CDR1 ENHRY, CDR2 SYGVKD. These data are taken from a study of cytomegalovirus exposure and HLA in healthy donors. This clonotype originated in a woman in her thirties or forties in good health and CMV-seropositive. The chain combines TRBV10-3 with TRBJ1-3, with 7 bases identical to TRBD1. The sample was PBMCs. In nucleotides, the CDR3 is TGTGCCATCAGTGGAGGGACAGCTGGAAACACCATATATTTT. This encodes CAISGGTAGNTIYF.